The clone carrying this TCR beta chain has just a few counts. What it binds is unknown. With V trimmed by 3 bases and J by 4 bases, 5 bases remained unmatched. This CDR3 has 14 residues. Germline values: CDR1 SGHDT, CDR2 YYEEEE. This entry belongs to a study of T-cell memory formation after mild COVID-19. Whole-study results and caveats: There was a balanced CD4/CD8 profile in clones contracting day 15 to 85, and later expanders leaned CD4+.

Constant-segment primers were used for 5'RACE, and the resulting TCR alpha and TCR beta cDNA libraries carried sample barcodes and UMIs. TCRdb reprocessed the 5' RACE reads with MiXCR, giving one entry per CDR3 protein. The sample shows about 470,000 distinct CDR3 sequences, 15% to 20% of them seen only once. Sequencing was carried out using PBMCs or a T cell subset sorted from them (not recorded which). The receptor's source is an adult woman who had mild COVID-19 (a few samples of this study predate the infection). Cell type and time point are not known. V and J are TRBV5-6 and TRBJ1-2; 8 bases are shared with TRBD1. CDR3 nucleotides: TGTGCCAGCAGCTCTCAGGGGGCGGGCTATGGCTACACCTTC. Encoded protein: CASSSQGAGYGYTF.